The rows below give T cell receptor beta chains drawn from one sample of a study of T cells in Graves' hyperthyroidism and ophthalmopathy. Using its own MiXCR run on the multiplex PCR reads, TCRdb lists one record per CDR3 protein. The sample lists 45,000 or so distinct CDR3 sequences; roughly 49% were seen once. The material sequenced was peripheral blood or thyroid tissue (not recorded which). The receptor set was obtained from a woman aged 45-65 years with Graves' hyperthyroidism. CDR3s include the opening cysteine and the closing phenylalanine or tryptophan. The order of the fields is clone size, D gene, J gene, V gene, CDR3 DNA, CDR3 protein. The D gene is left open where the match is weak. Only part of the rows carry a size: once, few, many, or a class if the clone is expanded.

>many|.|TRBJ1-1|TRBV13
TGTGCCAGCAGCCGAGGACGGATCAACACTGAAGCTTTCTTT
CASSRGRINTEAFF
>.|TRBD2|TRBJ2-7|TRBV7-6
TGTGCCAGCAGCTTTCCCCCGGGAGGAGAGCAGTACTTC
CASSFPPGGEQYF
>once|TRBD2|TRBJ2-7|TRBV7-9
TGTGCCAGCAGCAAGCGGGATCGCCCCTACGAGCAGTACTTC
CASSKRDRPYEQYF
>.|.|TRBJ1-2|TRBV5-1
TGCGCCAGCAGCCTGGACTTTCCCGGGGGCTATGGCTACACCTTC
CASSLDFPGGYGYTF
>many|.|TRBJ2-7|TRBV28
TGTGCCAGCACCTCGGGCATTACCTACGAGCAGTACTTC
CASTSGITYEQYF
>many|.|TRBJ2-2|TRBV28
TGTGCCAGCAGTTTTCGAGCGGCCTTGGGGACCGGGGAGCTGTTTTTT
CASSFRAALGTGELFF
>.|.|TRBJ1-3|TRBV7-6
TGTGCCAGCAGCTTAGGGGAAACCATATATTTT
CASSLGETIYF
>many|TRBD1|TRBJ1-5|TRBV9
TGTGCCAGCAGCTCAGGACAGGGGGATCAGCCCCAGCATTTT
CASSSGQGDQPQHF
>many|TRBD1|TRBJ2-7|TRBV6-1
TGTGCCAGCAGTGATAAAGACAGGGGATATTACGAGCAGTACTTC
CASSDKDRGYYEQYF
>.|.|TRBJ1-4|TRBV7-2
TGTGCCAGCAGCTTAGCCCAGGCTAATGAAAAACTGTTTTTT
CASSLAQANEKLFF
>.|.|TRBJ1-5|TRBV7-3
TGTGCCAGCAGCTTAACGGGGGGTGGCGATCAGCCCCAGCATTTT
CASSLTGGGDQPQHF
>many|TRBD1|TRBJ1-1|TRBV18
TGTGCCAGCTCGGTTACAGGGGCTGAAGCTTTCTTT
CASSVTGAEAFF
>few|.|TRBJ2-2|TRBV28
TGTGCCACCTACGATCCAACACGCCTGGGGGCCGGGGAGCTGTTTTTT
CATYDPTRLGAGELFF
>.|TRBD1|TRBJ2-5|TRBV7-3
TGTGCCAGCAGCCAGGGGACAGGGCTTACCCCCCCCTACTTC
CASSQGTGLTPPYF
>once|.|TRBJ1-6|TRBV7-2
TGTGCCAGCAGCCAAGTTCCCGACTATAATTCACCCCTCCACTTT
CASSQVPDYNSPLHF
>many|.|TRBJ1-2|TRBV5-4
TGTGCCAGCAGCCTTAGAAATAACTATGGCTACACCTTC
CASSLRNNYGYTF
>.|TRBD1|TRBJ1-3|TRBV5-4
TGTGCCAGCAGTCCCGACAGGGACTTCTCTGGAAACACCATATATTTT
CASSPDRDFSGNTIYF
>many|.|TRBJ1-1|TRBV7-8
TGTGCCAGCAGCGAACAGCGGGGGAGGGTATATGCTTTCTTT
CASSEQRGRVYAFF
>medium-sized|TRBD2|TRBJ2-5|TRBV7-6
TGTGCCAGCAGCTTCAGCATTAGCGGGAGATTGGAGACCCAGTACTTC
CASSFSISGRLETQYF
>.|TRBD1|TRBJ1-2|TRBV7-9
TGTGCCAGCAGCTTAGCCGGGACAGCAAACTATGGCTACACCTTC
CASSLAGTANYGYTF
>.|.|TRBJ1-4|TRBV7-6
TGTGCCAGCAGCTCACCCGTGGGGGCAGCTAATGAAAAACTGTTTTTT
CASSSPVGAANEKLFF
>many|.|TRBJ2-2|TRBV28
TGTGCCAGCAGTTCTCTCGGGCGGGGCACCGGGGAGCTGTTTTTT
CASSSLGRGTGELFF
>few|.|TRBJ2-3|TRBV11-2
TGTGCCAGCAGTCTCACTAGCTGGCGCACAGATACGCAGTATTTT
CASSLTSWRTDTQYF
>.|TRBD2|TRBJ2-3|TRBV10-3
TGTGCCAGCAGTTACTCGGAGGGACTAGCGGGAGATACGCAGTATTTT
CASSYSEGLAGDTQYF
>.|.|TRBJ1-6|TRBV7-8
TGTGCCAGCGGCTTCCACGAGAATTCTCCCCTCCACTTT
CASGFHENSPLHF
>few|TRBD1|TRBJ1-2|TRBV10-3
TGTGCCATCAGGGCCGCAGGGGGTAGCTATGGCTACACCTTC
CAIRAAGGSYGYTF
>.|TRBD1|TRBJ2-7|TRBV15
TGTGCCACCGGGACAGGGGACGGCGAGCAGTACTTC
CATGTGDGEQYF
>many|.|TRBJ2-5|TRBV6-2/TRBV6-3
TGTGCCAGCAGTCAAGACACCCGGACCCAGTACTTC
CASSQDTRTQYF
>many|.|TRBJ1-5|TRBV6-6
TGTGCCAGCAGTCAAAGGGGGAATCAGCCCCAGCATTTT
CASSQRGNQPQHF